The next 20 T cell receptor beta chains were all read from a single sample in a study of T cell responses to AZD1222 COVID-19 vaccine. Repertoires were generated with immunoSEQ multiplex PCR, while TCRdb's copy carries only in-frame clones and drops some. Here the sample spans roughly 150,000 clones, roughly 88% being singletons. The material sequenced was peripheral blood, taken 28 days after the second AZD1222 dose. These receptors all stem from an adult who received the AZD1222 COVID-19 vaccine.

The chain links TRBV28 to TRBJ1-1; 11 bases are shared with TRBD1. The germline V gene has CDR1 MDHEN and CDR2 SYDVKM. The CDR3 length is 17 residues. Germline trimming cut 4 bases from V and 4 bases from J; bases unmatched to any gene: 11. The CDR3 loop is CASSSNRDRGTGTEAFF. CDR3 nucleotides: TGTGCCAGCAGTTCAAACCGGGACAGGGGGACGGGCACTGAAGCTTTCTTT.

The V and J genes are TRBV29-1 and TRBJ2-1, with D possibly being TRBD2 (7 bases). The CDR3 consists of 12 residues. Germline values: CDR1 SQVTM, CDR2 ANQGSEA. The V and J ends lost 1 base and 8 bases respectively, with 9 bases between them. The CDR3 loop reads CSVEGGGDEQFF. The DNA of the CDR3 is TGCAGCGTTGAAGGGGGGGGCGATGAGCAGTTCTTC.

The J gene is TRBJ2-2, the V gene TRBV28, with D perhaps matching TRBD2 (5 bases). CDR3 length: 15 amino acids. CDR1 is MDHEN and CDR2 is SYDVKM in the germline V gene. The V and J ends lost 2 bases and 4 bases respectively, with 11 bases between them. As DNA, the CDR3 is TGTGCCAGCAGTTTAGGCCGGAGGACCACCGGGGAGCTGTTTTTT. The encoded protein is CASSLGRRTTGELFF.

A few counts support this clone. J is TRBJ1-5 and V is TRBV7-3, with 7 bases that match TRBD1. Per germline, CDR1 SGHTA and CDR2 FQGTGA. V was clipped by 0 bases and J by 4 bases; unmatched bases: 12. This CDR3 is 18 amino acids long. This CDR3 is CASSLTPQGGAGNQPQHF. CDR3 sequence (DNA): TGTGCCAGCAGCTTAACGCCTCAAGGGGGCGCGGGGAATCAGCCCCAGCATTTT.

DNA of the CDR3: TGTGCCAGCAGTCGGCAGGGGGCTCATGGCTACACCTTC. Encoded protein: CASSRQGAHGYTF. The chain couples TRBV27 to TRBJ1-2, with TRBD1 matching 8 bases. Germline-derived CDR1 and CDR2 are MNHEY and SMNVEV (reference sequence). Trimming took 5 bases from V and 6 from J; bases not matched to a gene: 5. The CDR3 has 13 amino acids.

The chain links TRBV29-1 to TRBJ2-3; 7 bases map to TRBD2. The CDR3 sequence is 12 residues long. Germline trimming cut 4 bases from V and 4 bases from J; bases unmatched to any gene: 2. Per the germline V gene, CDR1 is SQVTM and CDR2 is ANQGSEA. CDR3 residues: CSVVAGADTQYF. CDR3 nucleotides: TGCAGCGTTGTCGCGGGAGCAGATACGCAGTATTTT.

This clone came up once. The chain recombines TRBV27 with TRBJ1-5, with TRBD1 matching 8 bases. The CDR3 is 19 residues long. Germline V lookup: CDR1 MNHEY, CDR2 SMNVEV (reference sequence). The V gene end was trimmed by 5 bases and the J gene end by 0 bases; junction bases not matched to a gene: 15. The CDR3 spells CASSARTGTGWASNQPQHF. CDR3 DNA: TGTGCCAGCAGTGCTCGGACAGGGACGGGGTGGGCTAGCAATCAGCCCCAGCATTTT.

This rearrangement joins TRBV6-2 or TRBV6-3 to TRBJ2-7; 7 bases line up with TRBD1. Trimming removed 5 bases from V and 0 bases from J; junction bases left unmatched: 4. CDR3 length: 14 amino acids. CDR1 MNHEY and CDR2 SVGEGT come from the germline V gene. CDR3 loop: CASSPGTVSYEQYF. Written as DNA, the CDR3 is TGTGCCAGCAGTCCCGGGACAGTCTCCTACGAGCAGTACTTC.

The CDR3 DNA sequence: TGTGCCAGCAGCCAACTCGGGCTCAATTACAATGAGCAGTTCTTC. Translation: CASSQLGLNYNEQFF. This rearrangement joins TRBV14 to TRBJ2-1; D gene uncertain. Germline lookup yields CDR1 SGHDN and CDR2 FVKESK. CDR3 length: 15 residues. V was shortened by 2 bases and J by 4 bases, with 12 bases between the two germline ends. Full variable domain (outside the CDR3, taken from reference TRBV14 and TRBJ2-1): EAGVTQFPSHSVIEKGQTVTLRCDPISGHDNLYWYRRVMGKEIKFLLHFVKESKQDESGMPNNRFLAERTGGTYSTLKVQPAELEDSGVYFCASSQLGLNYNEQFFGPGTRLTVL.

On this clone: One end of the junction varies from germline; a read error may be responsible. This CDR3 reads CASREDRVIADTQYF. The CDR3 DNA sequence: TGTGCCAGCAGAGAAGACAGGGTAATTGCAGATACGCAGTATTTT. The chain has TRBV6-1 and TRBJ2-3; TRBD1 agrees at 7 bases. This CDR3 region has 15 residues. CDR1 and CDR2 (germline): MNHNS, SASEGT.

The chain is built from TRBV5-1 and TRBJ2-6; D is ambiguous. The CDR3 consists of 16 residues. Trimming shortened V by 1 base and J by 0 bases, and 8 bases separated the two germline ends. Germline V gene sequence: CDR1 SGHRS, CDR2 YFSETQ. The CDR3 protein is CASSLSGFSGANVLTF. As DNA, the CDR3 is TGCGCCAGCAGCTTGTCAGGATTCTCTGGGGCCAACGTCCTGACTTTC.

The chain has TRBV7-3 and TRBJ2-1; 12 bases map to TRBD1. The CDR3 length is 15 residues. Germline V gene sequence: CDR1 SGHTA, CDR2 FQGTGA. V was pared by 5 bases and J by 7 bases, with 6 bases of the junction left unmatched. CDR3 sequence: CASSRGTGGSNEQFF. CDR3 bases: TGTGCCAGCAGCCGCGGGACAGGGGGCTCGAATGAGCAGTTCTTC.

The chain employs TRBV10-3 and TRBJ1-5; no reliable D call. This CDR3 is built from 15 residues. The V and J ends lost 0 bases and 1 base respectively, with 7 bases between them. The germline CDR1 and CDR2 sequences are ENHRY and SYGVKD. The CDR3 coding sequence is TGTGCCATCAGTGAGTCGAAGGGCAGCAATCAGCCCCAGCATTTT. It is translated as CAISESKGSNQPQHF.

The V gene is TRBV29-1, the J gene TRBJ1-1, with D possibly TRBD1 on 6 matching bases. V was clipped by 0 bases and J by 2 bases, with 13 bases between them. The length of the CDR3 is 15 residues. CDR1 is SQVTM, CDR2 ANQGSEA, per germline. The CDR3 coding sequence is TGCAGCGTTGAAGACCCTACAGGGCTAAACACTGAAGCTTTCTTT. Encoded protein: CSVEDPTGLNTEAFF.

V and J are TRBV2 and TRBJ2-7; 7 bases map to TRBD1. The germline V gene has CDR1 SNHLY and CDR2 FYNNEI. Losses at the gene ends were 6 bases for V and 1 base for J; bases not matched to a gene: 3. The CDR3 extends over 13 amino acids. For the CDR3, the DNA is TGTGCCAGCAGCGGGACAGCGTCCTACGAGCAGTACGTC. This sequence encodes CASSGTASYEQYV.

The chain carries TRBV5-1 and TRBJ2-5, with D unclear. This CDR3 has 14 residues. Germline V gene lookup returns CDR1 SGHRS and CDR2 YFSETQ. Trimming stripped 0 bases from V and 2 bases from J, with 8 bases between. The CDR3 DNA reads TGCGCCAGCAGCTTGGGGCAGGTGCAAGAGACCCAGTACTTC. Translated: CASSLGQVQETQYF.

The CDR3, as DNA: TGTGCCAGCAGCCAAGATAAACTAGCGGGGGGACCCAATACGCAGTATTTT. Translated: CASSQDKLAGGPNTQYF. The chain couples TRBV3-1 (or the pseudogene TRBV3-2) to TRBJ2-3; 12 bases map to TRBD2. This CDR3 has 17 residues. Germline CDR1 and CDR2: LGHDT and YNNKEL (reference sequence). V dropped 0 bases and J dropped 7; count of bases not matched to a gene: 8.

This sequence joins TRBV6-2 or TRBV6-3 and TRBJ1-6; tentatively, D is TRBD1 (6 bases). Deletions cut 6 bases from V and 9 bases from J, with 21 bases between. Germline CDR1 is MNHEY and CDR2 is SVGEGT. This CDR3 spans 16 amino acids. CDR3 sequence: CASRYTTGLGSSPLHF. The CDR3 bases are TGTGCCAGCAGATACACCACAGGGTTAGGGAGTTCACCCCTCCACTTT.

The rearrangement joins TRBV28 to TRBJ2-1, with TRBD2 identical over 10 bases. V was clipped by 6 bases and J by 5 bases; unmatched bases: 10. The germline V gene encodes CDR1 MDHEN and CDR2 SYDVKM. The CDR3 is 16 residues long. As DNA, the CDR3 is TGTGCCAGCAGCCTATTCACTAGCGGGGCCGACAATGAGCAGTTCTTC. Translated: CASSLFTSGADNEQFF.

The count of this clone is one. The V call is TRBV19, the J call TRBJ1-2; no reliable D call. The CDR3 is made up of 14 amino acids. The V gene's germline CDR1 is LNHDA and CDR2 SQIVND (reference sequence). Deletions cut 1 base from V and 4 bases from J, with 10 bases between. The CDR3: CASSIANSGYGYTF. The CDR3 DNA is TGTGCCAGTAGTATAGCAAACAGCGGCTATGGCTACACCTTC.